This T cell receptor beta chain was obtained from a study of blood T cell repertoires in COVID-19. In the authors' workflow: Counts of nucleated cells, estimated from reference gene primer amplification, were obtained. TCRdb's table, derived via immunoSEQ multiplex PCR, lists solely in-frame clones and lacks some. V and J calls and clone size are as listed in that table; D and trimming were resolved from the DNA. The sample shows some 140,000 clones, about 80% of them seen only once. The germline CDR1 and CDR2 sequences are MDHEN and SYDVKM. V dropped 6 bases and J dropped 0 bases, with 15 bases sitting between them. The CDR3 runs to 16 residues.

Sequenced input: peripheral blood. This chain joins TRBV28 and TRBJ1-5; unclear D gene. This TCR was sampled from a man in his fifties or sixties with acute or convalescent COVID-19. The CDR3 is CASSPGGIYSNQPQHF. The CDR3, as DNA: TGTGCCAGCAGCCCCGGCGGGATTTATAGCAATCAGCCCCAGCATTTT.